A single T cell receptor (beta chain) is shown here with its context. As yet, its antigen is unknown. RNA extraction and reverse transcription yielded cDNA as sequencing template. Sequencing used immunoSEQ multiplex PCR; TCRdb keeps in-frame clones, though not all of them. This sample yields approximately 180,000 clones, of which roughly 59% are seen a single time; over 1.5% belongs to the top ten. This sample was included in a study of CD8+ T cells in alopecia areata. Across the whole study: In an open-label trial, patients got 5 to 10 mg tofacitinib twice daily.

V shed 3 bases and J shed 4 bases, with 9 bases lying between them. Germline V gene sequence: CDR1 SNHLY, CDR2 FYNNEI. This CDR3 is 13 amino acids long. General observations from the study: The study found higher clonality in lesional than normal scalp, especially in alopecia totalis/universalis.

The chain is built from TRBV2 and TRBJ1-1; D call uncertain. The TCR comes from a human donor with alopecia areata. The sample was CD4+ T cells sorted from blood, taken at week 0. CDR3 sequence reads: CASSEERGTEAFF. CDR3 sequence (DNA): TGTGCCAGCAGTGAGGAACGGGGCACTGAAGCTTTCTTT.